This T cell receptor beta chain emerged from a study of vaccination effects on CD4 cells after COVID-19. On this clone: What it binds is unknown.

With more than 9 days of culture completed, CD4+ T cells were isolated. Assay: immunoSEQ multiplex PCR; the TCRdb copy retains only in-frame clones and omits some. The repertoire holds 50,000 to 60,000 clones, with around three quarters as singletons. This sample comprised CD4+ T cells from PBMCs cultured without peptide, obtained before COVID-19 vaccination. This receptor was taken from a human donor who received a COVID-19 vaccine.

CDR3 sequence reads: CASSEQISGNTIYF. The CDR3 DNA reads TGTGCCAGTAGTGAGCAGATCTCTGGAAACACCATATATTTT. The V gene is TRBV19, the J gene TRBJ1-3; D is undetermined. The CDR3 runs 14 residues. Trimming left V 5 bases short and J 0 bases short, with 8 bases between. CDR1 LNHDA and CDR2 SQIVND come from the germline V gene (reference sequence).